What follows are 8 T cell receptor beta chains derived from one specimen sequenced in a study of cytomegalovirus exposure and HLA in healthy donors. Primers: 60 Vbeta forward and 13 Jbeta reverse. Assay used: immunoSEQ multiplex PCR; TCRdb lists only in-frame clones, some missing. The sample shows 150,000 or so clones, and about 1.6% sits with its ten largest clones. Sequencing was performed on PBMCs. Every receptor here comes from a woman aged 45-60 years in good health and CMV-seronegative.

This sequence joins TRBV6-1 and TRBJ1-5, with D tentatively TRBD1 (5 bases). V lost 3 bases to trimming and J lost 3 bases, with 18 bases between them. CDR1 is MNHNS, CDR2 SASEGT, per germline. CDR3 length: 17 amino acids. The CDR3 loop reads CASSDQVAGGTNQPQHF. The CDR3 nucleotides read TGTGCCAGCAGTGATCAAGTGGCGGGGGGTACCAATCAGCCCCAGCATTTT.

V is TRBV10-3 and J is TRBJ1-1; D possibly corresponds to TRBD1 (5 bases). V dropped 7 bases and J dropped 3 bases, with 9 bases sitting between them. The CDR3 totals 12 residues. Germline CDR1 and CDR2: ENHRY and SYGVKD. The CDR3 loop is CAIMGGDTEAFF. CDR3 nucleotide sequence: TGTGCCATCATGGGGGGAGACACTGAAGCTTTCTTT.

The chain uses TRBV12-1 and TRBJ1-6; the table gives TRBD1 as D, unverified against the DNA. TRBV12-1 has pseudogene status. CDR3 length: 15 residues. In DNA form, the CDR3 reads TGTGCCAGCAGCTTTGCACAGGGTCTAGAACCACCCCTCCACTTT. Its translation is CASSFAQGLEPPLHF.

The gene calls are TRBV7-3 and TRBJ2-2; the D is unclear. CDR3 length equals 14 residues. CDR1 and CDR2 (germline): SGHTA, FQGTGA. V lost 3 bases to trimming and J lost 2 bases, with 7 bases between them. The chain's CDR3 is CASSFLSNTGELFF. The CDR3 region has the DNA TGTGCCAGCAGCTTCCTCTCTAACACCGGGGAGCTGTTTTTT.

The chain employs TRBV30 and TRBJ1-1, with 9 bases aligning to TRBD1. CDR1 and CDR2 (germline): GTSNPN, SVGIG (reference sequence). The CDR3 has 12 amino acids. V dropped 3 bases and J dropped 9; count of bases not matched to a gene: 5. The CDR3 DNA sequence: TGTGCCTGGAGCGATAACAGGGGGCAAGCTTTCTTT. It is translated as CAWSDNRGQAFF. The entire variable domain, with the rest obtained from reference TRBV30 and TRBJ1-1, is as follows: SQTIHQWPATLVQPVGSPLSLECTVEGTSNPNLYWYRQAAGRGLQLLFYSVGIGQISSEVPQNLSASRPQDRQFILSSKKLLLSDSGFYLCAWSDNRGQAFFGQGTRLTVV.

This chain links TRBV9 with TRBJ2-5, with 7 positions matching TRBD2. V shed 0 bases, J shed 5 bases, and the junction held 10 bases outside the gene matches. The CDR3 contains 16 residues. Germline V gene sequence: CDR1 SGDLS, CDR2 YYNGEE. This CDR3 reads CASSVGLAELGETQYF. The CDR3 coding sequence is TGTGCCAGCAGCGTAGGGCTAGCGGAATTAGGGGAGACCCAGTACTTC.

The chain joins TRBV5-6 to TRBJ2-5; D is unresolved. CDR3 length: 12 amino acids. Germline CDR1 is SGHDT and CDR2 is YYEEEE. Trimming cost V 2 bases and J 5 bases, with 7 bases left between them. CDR3 residues: CASSLYEETQYF. The CDR3 coding sequence is TGTGCCAGCAGCTTATACGAGGAGACCCAGTACTTC. Using reference TRBV5-6 and TRBJ2-5 for the parts outside the CDR3, the full variable domain is DAGVTQSPTHLIKTRGQQVTLRCSPKSGHDTVSWYQQALGQGPQFIFQYYEEEERQRGNFPDRFSGHQFPNYSSELNVNALLLGDSALYLCASSLYEETQYFGPGTRLLVL.

V and J are TRBV19 and TRBJ1-4; 9 positions match TRBD1. The CDR3 sequence is 15 residues long. V trimming: 6 bases; J trimming: 5 bases; junction bases outside the gene matches: 7. The V gene's germline CDR1 is LNHDA and CDR2 SQIVND (reference sequence). The CDR3 region is CASRGLGQGNEKLFF. The CDR3 DNA reads as TGTGCCAGTAGGGGATTGGGACAGGGAAATGAAAAACTGTTTTTT.